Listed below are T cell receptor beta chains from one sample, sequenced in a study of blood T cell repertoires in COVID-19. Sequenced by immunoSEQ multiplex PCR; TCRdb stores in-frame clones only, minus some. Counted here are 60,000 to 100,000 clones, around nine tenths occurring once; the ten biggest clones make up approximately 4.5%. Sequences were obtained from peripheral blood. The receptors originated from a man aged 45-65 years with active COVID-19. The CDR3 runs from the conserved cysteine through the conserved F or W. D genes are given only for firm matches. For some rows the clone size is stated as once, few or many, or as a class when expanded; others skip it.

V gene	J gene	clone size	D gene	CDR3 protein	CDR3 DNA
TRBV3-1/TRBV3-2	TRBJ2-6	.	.	CASSHTGIAGANVLTF	TGTGCCAGCAGCCACACGGGGATTGCTGGGGCCAACGTCCTGACTTTC
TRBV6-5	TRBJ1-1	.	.	CASSFRGVDTEAFF	TGTGCCAGCAGCTTCAGGGGTGTGGACACTGAAGCTTTCTTT
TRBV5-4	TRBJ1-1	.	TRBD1	CASSHGDRATEAFF	TGTGCCAGCAGCCATGGTGACAGGGCCACTGAAGCTTTCTTT
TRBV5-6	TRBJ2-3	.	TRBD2	CASSLAGGLTDTQYF	TGTGCCAGCAGCTTGGCGGGGGGACTCACAGATACGCAGTATTTT
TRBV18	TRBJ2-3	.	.	CASSPLEATTDTQYF	TGTGCCAGCTCACCACTCGAAGCGACCACAGATACGCAGTATTTT
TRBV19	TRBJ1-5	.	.	CATRRVYSNQPQHF	TGTGCCACAAGGAGGGTCTATAGCAATCAGCCCCAGCATTTT
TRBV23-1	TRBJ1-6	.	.	CASSPDRTPSQNSPLHF	TGCGCCAGCAGCCCCGACAGGACCCCCTCGCAGAATTCACCCCTCCACTTT
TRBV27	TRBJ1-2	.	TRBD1	CASRRDRAGYTF	TGTGCCAGCAGGAGGGACAGGGCTGGCTACACCTTC
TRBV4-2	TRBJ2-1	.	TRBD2	CASSQDPSGSNNEQFF	TGTGCCAGCAGCCAAGACCCTAGCGGGAGCAACAATGAGCAGTTCTTC
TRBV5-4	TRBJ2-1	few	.	CASSLVQPGYNEQFF	TGTGCCAGCAGCTTGGTACAGCCTGGCTACAATGAGCAGTTCTTC
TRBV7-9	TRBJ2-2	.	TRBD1	CASSTQGGYTGELFF	TGTGCCAGCAGCACACAGGGGGGATACACCGGGGAGCTGTTTTTT
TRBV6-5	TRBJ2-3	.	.	CASRAIGRGTDTQYF	TGTGCCAGCAGGGCAATTGGGAGAGGAACAGATACGCAGTATTTT
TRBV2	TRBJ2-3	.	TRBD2	CASSRLAVSTDTQYF	TGTGCCAGCAGTCGACTAGCGGTTAGCACAGATACGCAGTATTTT
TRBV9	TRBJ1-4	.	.	CASSVGGDEKLFF	TGTGCCAGCAGCGTAGGCGGGGATGAAAAACTGTTTTTT
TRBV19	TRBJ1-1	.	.	CASSLNSNTEAFF	TGTGCCAGTAGTCTCAACAGCAACACTGAAGCTTTCTTT
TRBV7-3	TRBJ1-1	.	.	CASSPDRVGTEAFF	TGTGCCAGCAGCCCGGACAGAGTTGGCACTGAAGCTTTCTTT
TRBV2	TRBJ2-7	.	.	CASSSPRERTYEQYF	TGTGCCAGCAGTTCCCCACGGGAGAGGACCTACGAGCAGTACTTC
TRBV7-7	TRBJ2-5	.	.	CASSSLAGAARTQYF	TGTGCTAGCAGCTCCCTGGCGGGGGCCGCAAGGACCCAGTACTTC
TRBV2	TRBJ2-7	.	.	CASSVGLYEQYF	TGTGCCAGCAGTGTGGGACTCTACGAGCAGTACTTC
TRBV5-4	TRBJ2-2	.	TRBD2	CASSLRLAGTGELFF	TGTGCCAGCAGCTTAAGACTAGCGGGAACCGGGGAGCTGTTTTTT
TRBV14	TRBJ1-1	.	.	CASSQDQRGEAFF	TGTGCCAGCAGCCAAGACCAAAGGGGTGAAGCTTTCTTT
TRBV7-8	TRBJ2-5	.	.	CASSLRYQETQYF	TGTGCCAGCAGCTTACGGTATCAAGAGACCCAGTACTTC
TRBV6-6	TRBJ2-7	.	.	CASSYSASIYEQYF	TGTGCCAGCAGTTACTCGGCTAGCATCTACGAGCAGTACTTC
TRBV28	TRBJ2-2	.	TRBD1	CASSQGALQNTGELFF	TGTGCCAGCAGTCAGGGGGCCCTCCAAAACACCGGGGAGCTGTTTTTT
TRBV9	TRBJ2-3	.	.	CASSVATGYTDTQYF	TGTGCCAGCAGCGTAGCGACAGGCTACACAGATACGCAGTATTTT
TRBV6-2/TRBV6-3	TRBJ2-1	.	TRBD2	CASSYDSGGANEQFF	TGTGCCAGCAGTTACGACAGCGGGGGGGCCAATGAGCAGTTCTTC
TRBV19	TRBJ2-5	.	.	CASSHGLQETQYF	TGTGCCAGTAGCCACGGACTGCAAGAGACCCAGTACTTC
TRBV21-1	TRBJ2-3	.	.	CASSEWEKREVAGVVDTQYF	TGTGCCAGCAGCGAATGGGAAAAAAGGGAGGTAGCGGGAGTCGTAGATACGCAGTATTTT
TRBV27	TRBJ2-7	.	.	CASSSTRHGYEQYF	TGTGCCAGCAGTTCAACCCGACATGGATACGAGCAGTACTTC
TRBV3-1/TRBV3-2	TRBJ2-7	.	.	CASSQDKGGEQYF	TGTGCCAGCAGCCAAGATAAAGGGGGCGAGCAGTACTTC
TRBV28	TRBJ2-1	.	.	CASTDRKYNEQFF	TGTGCCAGCACGGACAGAAAATACAATGAGCAGTTCTTC
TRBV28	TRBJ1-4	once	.	CASSSWVEGTVALFF	TGTGCCAGCAGTTCGTGGGTTGAGGGTACAGTGGCCCTGTTTTTT
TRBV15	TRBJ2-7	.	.	CATSRATTRLHF	TGTGCCACCAGCAGGGCAACGACTAGGCTACACTTC
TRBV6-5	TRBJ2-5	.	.	CASSSGLQETQYF	TGTGCCAGCAGTTCCGGCTTACAGGAGACCCAGTACTTC
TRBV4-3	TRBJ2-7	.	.	CASSLTDSSYEQYF	TGCGCCAGCAGCCTAACCGACAGTTCCTACGAGCAGTACTTC
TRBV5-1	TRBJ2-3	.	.	CASSEGHTDTQYF	TGCGCCAGCAGCGAAGGACACACAGATACGCAGTATTTT
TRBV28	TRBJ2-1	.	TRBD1	CASSSIPGTGISNEQFF	TGTGCCAGCAGTTCAATCCCCGGGACAGGGATAAGTAATGAGCAGTTCTTC
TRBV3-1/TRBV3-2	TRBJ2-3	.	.	CASSRNVPGVGTDTQYF	TGTGCCAGCAGCAGAAACGTTCCGGGAGTGGGGACAGATACGCAGTATTTT
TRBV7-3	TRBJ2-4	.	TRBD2	CASSLGLAGGPGVKNIQYF	TGTGCCAGCAGCTTGGGACTAGCGGGAGGGCCGGGGGTCAAAAACATTCAGTACTTC
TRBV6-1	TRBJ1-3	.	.	CASSEAASFLNSGNTIYF	TGTGCCAGCAGTGAGGCGGCGAGCTTCCTGAACTCTGGAAACACCATATATTTT
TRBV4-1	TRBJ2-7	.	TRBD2	CASSQGLAGGWSYEQYF	TGCGCCAGCAGTCAGGGACTAGCGGGAGGTTGGTCCTACGAGCAGTACTTC
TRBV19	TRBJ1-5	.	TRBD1	CASRDRGRGTDNQPQHF	TGTGCCAGTAGGGACAGGGGGCGAGGAACGGACAATCAGCCCCAGCATTTT
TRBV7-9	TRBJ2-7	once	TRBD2	CASSLAGGLAGIYEQYF	TGTGCCAGCAGCTTAGCAGGCGGACTAGCGGGCATCTACGAGCAGTACTTC
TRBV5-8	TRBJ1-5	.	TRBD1	CASSIDRAIQPQHF	TGTGCCAGCAGCATTGACAGGGCCATTCAGCCCCAGCATTTT
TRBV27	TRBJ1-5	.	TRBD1	CATSTGQGNDQPQHF	TGTGCCACCTCAACGGGACAGGGAAATGACCAGCCCCAGCATTTT
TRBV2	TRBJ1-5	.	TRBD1	CASSTGVSNQPQHF	TGTGCCAGCAGTACAGGGGTTAGCAATCAGCCCCAGCATTTT
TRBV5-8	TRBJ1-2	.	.	CASSLGRHNTSYGYTF	TGTGCCAGCAGCTTGGGACGGCACAACACTAGCTATGGCTACACCTTC
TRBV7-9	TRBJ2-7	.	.	CASTDRPYEQYF	TGTGCCAGCACGGACAGACCCTACGAGCAGTACTTC
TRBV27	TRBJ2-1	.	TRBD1	CASSARGRDMYNEQFF	TGTGCCAGCAGTGCCAGGGGGCGCGATATGTACAATGAGCAGTTCTTC
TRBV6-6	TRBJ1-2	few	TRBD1	CASTNTGAGYTF	TGTGCCAGCACCAATACAGGGGCTGGCTACACCTTC
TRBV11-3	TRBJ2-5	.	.	CASSLDPMRAETQYF	TGTGCCAGCAGCTTAGACCCCATGAGGGCGGAGACCCAGTACTTC
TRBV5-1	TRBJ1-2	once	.	CASSQGTFGGYTF	TGCGCCAGCAGTCAGGGAACTTTTGGAGGCTACACCTTC
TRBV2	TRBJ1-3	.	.	CASSDSGISGNTIYF	TGTGCCAGCAGTGATTCAGGTATCTCTGGAAACACCATATATTTT
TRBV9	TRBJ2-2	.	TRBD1	CASSVDGTANTGELFF	TGTGCCAGCAGCGTAGATGGGACAGCGAACACCGGGGAGCTGTTTTTT
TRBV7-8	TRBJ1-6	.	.	CASSPSVSDSPLHF	TGTGCCAGCAGCCCAAGCGTGAGTGACTCACCCCTCCACTTT
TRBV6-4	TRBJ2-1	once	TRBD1	CASSDSGSSRGRRNYNEQFF	TGTGCCAGCAGTGACTCAGGTTCATCCAGGGGGCGGAGGAACTACAATGAGCAGTTCTTC
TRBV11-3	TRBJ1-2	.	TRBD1	CASSLDRGNGYTF	TGTGCCAGCAGCCTGGACAGGGGAAATGGCTACACCTTC
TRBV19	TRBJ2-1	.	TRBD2	CASSKGLAGGLFF	TGTGCCAGTAGTAAGGGACTAGCGGGAGGGCTGTTCTTC